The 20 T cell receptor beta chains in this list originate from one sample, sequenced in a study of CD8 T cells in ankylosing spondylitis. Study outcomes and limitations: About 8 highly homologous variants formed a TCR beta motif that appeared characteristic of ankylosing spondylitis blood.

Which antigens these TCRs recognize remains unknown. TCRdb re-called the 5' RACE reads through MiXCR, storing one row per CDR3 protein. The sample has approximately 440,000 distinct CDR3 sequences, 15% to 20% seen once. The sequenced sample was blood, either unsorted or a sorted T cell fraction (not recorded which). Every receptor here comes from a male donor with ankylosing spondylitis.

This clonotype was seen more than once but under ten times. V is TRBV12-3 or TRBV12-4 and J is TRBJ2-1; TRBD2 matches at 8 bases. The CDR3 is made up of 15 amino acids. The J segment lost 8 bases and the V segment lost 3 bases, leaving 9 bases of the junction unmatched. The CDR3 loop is CASSFGSGSRDEQFF. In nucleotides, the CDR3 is TGTGCCAGCAGTTTCGGCAGCGGGAGTCGGGATGAGCAGTTCTTC.

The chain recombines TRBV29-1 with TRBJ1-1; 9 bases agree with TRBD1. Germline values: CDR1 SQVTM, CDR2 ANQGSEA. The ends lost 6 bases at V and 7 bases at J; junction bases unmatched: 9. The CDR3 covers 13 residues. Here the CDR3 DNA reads TGCAGCGTAAAACAGGGGGCGACTGGTGAAGCTTTCTTT. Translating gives CSVKQGATGEAFF.

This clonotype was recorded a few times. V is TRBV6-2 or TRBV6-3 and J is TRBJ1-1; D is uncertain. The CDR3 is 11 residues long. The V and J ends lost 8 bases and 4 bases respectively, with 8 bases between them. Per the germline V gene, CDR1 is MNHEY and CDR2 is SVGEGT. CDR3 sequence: CASARGTEAFF. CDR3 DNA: TGTGCCAGCGCGCGCGGCACTGAAGCTTTCTTT.

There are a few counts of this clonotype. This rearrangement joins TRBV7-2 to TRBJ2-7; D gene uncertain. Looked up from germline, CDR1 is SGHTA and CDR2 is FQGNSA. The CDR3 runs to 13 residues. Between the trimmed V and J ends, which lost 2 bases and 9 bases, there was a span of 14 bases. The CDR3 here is CASSLLTGVGQYF. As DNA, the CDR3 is TGTGCCAGCAGCTTATTGACCGGAGTCGGGCAGTACTTC.

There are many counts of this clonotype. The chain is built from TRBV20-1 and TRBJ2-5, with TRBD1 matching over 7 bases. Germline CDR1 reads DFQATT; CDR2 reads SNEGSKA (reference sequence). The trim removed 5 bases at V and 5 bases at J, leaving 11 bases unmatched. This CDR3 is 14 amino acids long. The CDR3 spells CSAHKTGKLETQYF. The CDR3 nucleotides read TGCAGTGCTCATAAGACAGGGAAGTTGGAGACCCAGTACTTC.

The CDR3: CASSLDGTGSDTQYF. The CDR3, as DNA: TGCGCCAGCAGCTTGGACGGGACAGGGTCAGATACGCAGTATTTT. The chain couples TRBV5-1 to TRBJ2-3; 9 nucleotides agree with TRBD1. Germline lookup yields CDR1 SGHRS and CDR2 YFSETQ. The CDR3 has 15 residues. The J segment lost 4 bases and the V segment lost 0 bases, leaving 3 bases of the junction unmatched.

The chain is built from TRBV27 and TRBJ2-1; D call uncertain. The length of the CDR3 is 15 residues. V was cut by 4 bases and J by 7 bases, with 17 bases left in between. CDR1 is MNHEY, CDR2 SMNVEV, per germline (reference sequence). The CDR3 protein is CASSSYTPIGNEQFF. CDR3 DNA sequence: TGTGCCAGCAGTTCATATACCCCGATCGGTAATGAGCAGTTCTTC.

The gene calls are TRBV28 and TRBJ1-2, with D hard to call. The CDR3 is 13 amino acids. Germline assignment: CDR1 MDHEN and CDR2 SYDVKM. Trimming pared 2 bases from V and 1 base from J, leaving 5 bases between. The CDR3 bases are TGTGCCAGCAGTTTACCCAGTAACTATGGCTACACCTTC. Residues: CASSLPSNYGYTF.

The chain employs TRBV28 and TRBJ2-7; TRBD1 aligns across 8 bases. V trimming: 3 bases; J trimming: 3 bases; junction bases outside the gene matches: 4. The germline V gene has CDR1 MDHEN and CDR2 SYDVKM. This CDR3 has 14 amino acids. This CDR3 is CASSFAGQDYEQYF. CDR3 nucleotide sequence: TGTGCCAGCAGTTTTGCGGGACAGGACTACGAGCAGTACTTC.

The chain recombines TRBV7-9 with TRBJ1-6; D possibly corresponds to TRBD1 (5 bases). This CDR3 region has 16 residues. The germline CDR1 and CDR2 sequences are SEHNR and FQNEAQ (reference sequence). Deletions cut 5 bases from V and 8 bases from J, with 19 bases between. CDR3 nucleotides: TGTGCCAGCAGCGATCGGACATGGGGTGACGATTCACCCCTCCACTTT. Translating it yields CASSDRTWGDDSPLHF.

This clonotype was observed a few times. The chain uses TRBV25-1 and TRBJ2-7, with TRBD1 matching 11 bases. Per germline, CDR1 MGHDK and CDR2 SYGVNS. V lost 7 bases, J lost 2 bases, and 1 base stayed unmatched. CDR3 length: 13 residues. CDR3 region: CASKGQGAYEQYF. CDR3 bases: TGTGCCAGCAAGGGACAGGGGGCCTACGAGCAGTACTTC.

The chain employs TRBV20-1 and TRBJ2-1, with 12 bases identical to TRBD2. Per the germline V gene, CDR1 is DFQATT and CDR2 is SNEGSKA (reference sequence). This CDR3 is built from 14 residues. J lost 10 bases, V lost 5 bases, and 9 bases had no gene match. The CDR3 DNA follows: TGCAGTGCTTATCCTGGACTAGCGGGACGGGAGCAGTTCTTC. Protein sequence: CSAYPGLAGREQFF.

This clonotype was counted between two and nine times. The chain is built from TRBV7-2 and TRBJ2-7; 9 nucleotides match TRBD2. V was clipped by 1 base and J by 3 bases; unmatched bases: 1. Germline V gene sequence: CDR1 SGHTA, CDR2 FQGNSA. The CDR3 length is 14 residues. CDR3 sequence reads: CASSLGTSVYEQYF. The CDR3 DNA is TGTGCCAGCAGCTTAGGGACTAGCGTCTACGAGCAGTACTTC.

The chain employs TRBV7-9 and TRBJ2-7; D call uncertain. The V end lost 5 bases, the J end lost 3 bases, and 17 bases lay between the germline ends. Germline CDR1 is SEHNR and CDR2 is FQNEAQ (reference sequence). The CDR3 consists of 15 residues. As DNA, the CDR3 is TGTGCCAGCAGCCCCTTGTCCCTAGGGTTCTACGAGCAGTACTTC. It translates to CASSPLSLGFYEQYF.

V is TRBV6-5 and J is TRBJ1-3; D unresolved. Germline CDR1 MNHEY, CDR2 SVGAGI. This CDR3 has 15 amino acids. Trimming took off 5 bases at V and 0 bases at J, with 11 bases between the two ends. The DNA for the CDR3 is TGTGCCAGCAGTACCGACCCAGGCTCTGGAAACACCATATATTTT. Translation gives CASSTDPGSGNTIYF.

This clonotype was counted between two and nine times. This chain's CDR3 is CASTPGSYNEQFF. In DNA, the CDR3 is TGTGCCAGCACCCCGGGATCCTACAATGAGCAGTTCTTC. The J gene is TRBJ2-1, the V gene TRBV14; D might be TRBD2 (5 bases). This CDR3 has 13 amino acids. V gave up 7 bases and J gave up 1 base, with 8 bases separating them. The germline gives CDR1 SGHDN, CDR2 FVKESK.

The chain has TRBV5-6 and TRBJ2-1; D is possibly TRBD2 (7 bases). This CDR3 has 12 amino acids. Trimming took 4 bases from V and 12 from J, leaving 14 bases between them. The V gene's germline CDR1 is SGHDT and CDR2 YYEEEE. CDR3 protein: CASSRGGEWQFF. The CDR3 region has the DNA TGTGCCAGCAGCAGGGGGGGGGAATGGCAGTTCTTC.

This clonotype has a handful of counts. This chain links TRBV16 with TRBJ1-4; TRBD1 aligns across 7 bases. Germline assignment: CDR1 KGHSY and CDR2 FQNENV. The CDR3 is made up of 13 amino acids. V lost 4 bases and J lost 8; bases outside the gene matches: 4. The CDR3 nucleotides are TGTGCCAGCAGCCGGGTGGACAGGGAAAAACTGTTTTTT. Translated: CASSRVDREKLFF.

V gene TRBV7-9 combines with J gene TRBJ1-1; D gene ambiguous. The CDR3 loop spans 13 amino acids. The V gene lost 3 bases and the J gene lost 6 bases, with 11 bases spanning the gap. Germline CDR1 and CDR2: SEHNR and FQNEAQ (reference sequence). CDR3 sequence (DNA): TGTGCCAGCAGCTTGCGATTTTCCGCTGAAGCTTTCTTT. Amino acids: CASSLRFSAEAFF.

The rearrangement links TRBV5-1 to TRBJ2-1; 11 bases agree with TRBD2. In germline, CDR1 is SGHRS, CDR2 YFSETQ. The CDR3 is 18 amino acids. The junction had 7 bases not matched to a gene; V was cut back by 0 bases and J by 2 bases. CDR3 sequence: CASSLEDGLAGPYNEQFF. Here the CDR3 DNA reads TGCGCCAGCAGCTTGGAAGATGGACTAGCGGGCCCCTACAATGAGCAGTTCTTC.